What follows are 12 T cell receptor beta chains derived from one specimen sequenced in a study of T-cell memory formation after mild COVID-19. MiXCR, run by TCRdb on the 5' RACE reads, gives a single entry per CDR3 protein. The table lists almost 250,000 distinct CDR3 sequences, 15% to 19% of them singletons. The sequenced sample consisted of PBMCs or a T cell subset sorted from them (not recorded which). The receptor set was obtained from an adult woman who had mild COVID-19 (a few samples of this study predate the infection). Cell type and time point are not known.

V usage is TRBV6-2 or TRBV6-3 and J usage is TRBJ2-1; 11 bases are shared with TRBD2. The junction had 4 bases not matched to a gene; V was cut back by 3 bases and J by 6 bases. The CDR3 extends over 15 amino acids. Per germline, CDR1 MNHEY and CDR2 SVGEGT. The CDR3, as DNA: TGTGCCAGCAGTTATACTAGCGGGAGTCCCAATGAGCAGTTCTTC. Its protein is CASSYTSGSPNEQFF.

This clonotype was picked up a small number of times. This rearrangement joins TRBV2 to TRBJ2-1; TRBD2 is a possible D gene (6 bases). The V gene lost 6 bases and the J gene lost 1 base, with 10 bases spanning the gap. There are 14 residues in the CDR3. Germline values: CDR1 SNHLY, CDR2 FYNNEI. The CDR3: CASRNGRSYNEQFF. In DNA, the CDR3 is TGTGCCAGCAGGAACGGGAGATCCTACAATGAGCAGTTCTTC.

The J gene is TRBJ1-1, the V gene TRBV4-1; D unclear. This CDR3 has 16 residues. Germline CDR1 reads MGHRA; CDR2 reads YSYEKL. Trimming cost V 2 bases and J 1 base, with 14 bases left between them. This CDR3 is CASSQKIRTSNTEAFF. The CDR3 DNA is TGCGCCAGCAGCCAAAAGATCCGCACCTCGAACACTGAAGCTTTCTTT.

Only a few counts were recorded for this clonotype. The chain is built from TRBV7-3 and TRBJ2-2, with 11 bases lining up with TRBD2. The germline gives CDR1 SGHTA, CDR2 FQGTGA. V dropped 3 bases and J dropped 4; count of bases not matched to a gene: 4. The CDR3 length is 16 residues. This CDR3 reads CASSFGLAGGTGELFF. CDR3 nucleotides: TGTGCCAGCAGCTTCGGACTAGCGGGTGGCACCGGGGAGCTGTTTTTT.

J is TRBJ2-2 and V is TRBV6-6; 12 positions agree with TRBD2. The CDR3 runs to 15 residues. Per germline, CDR1 MNHNY and CDR2 SVGAGI (reference sequence). With 4 bases clipped from V and 5 bases from J, the junction kept 2 bases outside the gene matches. CDR3 DNA sequence: TGTGCCAGCAGTTCGACTAGCGGGAGAACCGGGGAGCTGTTTTTT. Amino acids: CASSSTSGRTGELFF.

CDR3 in DNA: TGTGCCAGCAGCCAAGGTGACCTAGCGGGAGGAGCAGATACGCAGTATTTT. This codes for CASSQGDLAGGADTQYF. The rearrangement links TRBV4-2 to TRBJ2-3; 11 nucleotides agree with TRBD2. The CDR3 contains 17 residues. From germline, CDR1 is LGHNA and CDR2 YNFKEQ. J gave up 4 bases and V 1 base, and 7 bases lay outside the gene matches.

This clonotype was counted ten times or more. In DNA form, the CDR3 reads TGTGCCACCAGTGATTCAGGACTAGCGGGTAATGAGCAGTTCTTC. Its translation is CATSDSGLAGNEQFF. The chain links TRBV24-1 to TRBJ2-1, with 11 bases fitting TRBD2. The CDR3 covers 15 residues. CDR1 KGHDR and CDR2 SFDVKD come from the germline V gene. The ends lost 2 bases at V and 7 bases at J; junction bases unmatched: 3.

This clonotype has at least ten counts. The chain recombines TRBV15 with TRBJ2-1; D uncertain. The germline V and J ends were trimmed by 1 base and 8 bases, with 6 bases remaining between them. Germline loops: CDR1 LNHNV, CDR2 YYDKDF (reference sequence). The CDR3 is made up of 12 amino acids. The CDR3 spells CATSRALDEQFF. The CDR3 DNA follows: TGTGCCACCAGCAGAGCCCTAGATGAGCAGTTCTTC.

The J gene is TRBJ2-1, the V gene TRBV29-1; 7 bases map to TRBD1. Germline values: CDR1 SQVTM, CDR2 ANQGSEA. The CDR3 has 13 amino acids. V shed 7 bases and J 7 bases; nucleotides not matched to a gene: 10. The CDR3 DNA is TGCAGCGCCTCTTTGACAGGGTTGAATGAGCAGTTCTTC. It yields the protein CSASLTGLNEQFF.

This chain connects TRBV15 to TRBJ1-1; 7 bases fit TRBD1. Germline lookup yields CDR1 LNHNV and CDR2 YYDKDF (reference sequence). This CDR3 spans 15 amino acids. Losses at the gene ends were 1 base for V and 5 bases for J; bases not matched to a gene: 7. The CDR3 loop reads CATSRASGGQTEAFF. The CDR3 nucleotides are TGTGCCACCAGCAGAGCGTCAGGGGGTCAAACTGAAGCTTTCTTT.

This clonotype was detected a few times. The chain employs TRBV7-3 and TRBJ2-3; D possibly corresponds to TRBD2 (5 bases). The ends were cut back, 4 bases at V and 3 bases at J, with 14 bases in the middle. The CDR3 has 15 amino acids. Germline V gives CDR1 SGHTA, CDR2 FQGTGA. CDR3 coding DNA: TGTGCCAGCAGCTCAGGACCTCGAGGGACAGATACGCAGTATTTT. It translates to CASSSGPRGTDTQYF.

The chain carries TRBV6-5 and TRBJ2-1, with 7 bases aligning to TRBD1. In germline, CDR1 is MNHEY, CDR2 SVGAGI. V shed 6 bases and J 0 bases; nucleotides not matched to a gene: 8. CDR3 length: 16 residues. CDR3 in amino acids: CASSPTGAGSYNEQFF. For the CDR3, the DNA is TGTGCCAGCAGCCCCACAGGGGCCGGCTCCTACAATGAGCAGTTCTTC.